Shown below are 3 T cell receptor beta chains from a single sample sequenced in a study of blood T cell repertoires in COVID-19. Data came from immunoSEQ multiplex PCR; TCRdb stores just in-frame clones and leaves some out. This table holds around 190,000 clones, roughly 82% found once. The sequenced material came from PBMCs or T cells enriched from blood (not recorded which). These TCRs come from a man aged 40-49 years with acute COVID-19.

The chain is built from TRBV11-2 and TRBJ1-2, with 7 bases that match TRBD1. This CDR3 spans 13 amino acids. Trimming at V came to 3 bases and at J to 4 bases, leaving 2 bases not matched to a gene. The V gene's germline CDR1 is SGHAT and CDR2 FQNNGV. The CDR3 protein is CASSLGQSYGYTF. CDR3 nucleotides: TGTGCCAGCAGCTTGGGACAGTCCTATGGCTACACCTTC.

The rearrangement uses TRBV6-4 and TRBJ2-3, with D perhaps TRBD1 (6 bases). The CDR3 loop spans 15 amino acids. Germline CDR1 MRHNA, CDR2 SNTAGT. V was pared by 3 bases and J by 0 bases, with 10 bases between. CDR3 nucleotide sequence: TGTGCCAGCAGTGATCTGGGGGCTAGCACAGATACGCAGTATTTT. Protein sequence: CASSDLGASTDTQYF.

J is TRBJ2-7 and V is TRBV20-1, with D perhaps matching TRBD1 (5 bases). The germline V gene encodes CDR1 DFQATT and CDR2 SNEGSKA (reference sequence). V was trimmed by 4 bases and J by 12 bases, leaving 16 bases between them. CDR3 length: 11 residues. Here the CDR3 reads CSATTLGVPYF. DNA of the CDR3: TGCAGTGCTACGACCTTAGGGGTGCCGTACTTC.